This T cell receptor beta chain was sequenced during a study of T cell responses to AZD1222 COVID-19 vaccine. The CDR3 runs to 14 residues. The germline gives CDR1 MNHEY, CDR2 SMNVEV (reference sequence). Trimming stripped 3 bases from V and 5 bases from J, with 13 bases between. Clones were sequenced by immunoSEQ multiplex PCR, and TCRdb holds only the in-frame ones, with some missing. The repertoire holds some 92,000 clones, with about 90% as singletons. With respect to this clone: The antigen is undetermined.

Study results and caveats: Repertoires were collected only later (after the peak T cell response had occurred).

The TCR was taken from an adult in good health. V gene TRBV27 combines with J gene TRBJ2-5; possible D gene TRBD1, 6 bases. The material was peripheral blood, obtained on day 0 of MenACWY control vaccination. The CDR3 region has the DNA TGTGCCAGCAGTTTCCCACAGGGTTGCGAGACCCAGTACTTC. It yields the protein CASSFPQGCETQYF.